The 8 T cell receptor beta chains in this list originate from one sample, sequenced in a study of blood T cell repertoires in COVID-19. Assay: immunoSEQ multiplex PCR; the TCRdb copy retains only in-frame clones and omits some. Of almost 350,000 clones in the sample, 88% were seen once. The sample consisted of PBMCs or T cells enriched from blood (not recorded which). These receptors all stem from a woman aged 25 to 39 who had been exposed to COVID-19.

The gene calls are TRBV30 and TRBJ2-3; 7 positions agree with TRBD2. Germline CDR1 GTSNPN, CDR2 SVGIG (reference sequence). Trimming cost V 0 bases and J 3 bases; bases outside gene matches: 3. CDR3 length: 14 amino acids. This chain's CDR3 is CAWSVLRGTDTQYF. The DNA for the CDR3 is TGTGCCTGGAGTGTATTGCGGGGGACAGATACGCAGTATTTT. The full variable domain, its missing parts supplied by reference TRBV30 and TRBJ2-3, is SQTIHQWPATLVQPVGSPLSLECTVEGTSNPNLYWYRQAAGRGLQLLFYSVGIGQISSEVPQNLSASRPQDRQFILSSKKLLLSDSGFYLCAWSVLRGTDTQYFGPGTRLTVL.

The chain combines TRBV2 with TRBJ2-2; D is ambiguous. The germline gives CDR1 SNHLY, CDR2 FYNNEI. The V end was cut by 0 bases, the J end by 7 bases, with 21 bases between. The CDR3 has 18 residues. The CDR3 coding sequence is TGTGCCAGCAGTGAAGCTTCGACGGCCAACCGAGGTTTCGGGGAGCTGTTTTTT. This translates into CASSEASTANRGFGELFF.

V and J are TRBV5-6 and TRBJ2-3; D remains ambiguous. The CDR3 totals 11 residues. V was pared by 3 bases and J by 3 bases, with 2 bases between. From germline, CDR1 is SGHDT and CDR2 YYEEEE. This chain's CDR3 is CASSSTDTQYF. The CDR3 nucleotides read TGTGCCAGCAGCTCGACAGATACGCAGTATTTT.

V gene TRBV11-2 combines with J gene TRBJ2-7; 7 bases map to TRBD1. Germline loops: CDR1 SGHAT, CDR2 FQNNGV. The J segment lost 2 bases and the V segment lost 4 bases, leaving 17 bases of the junction unmatched. The CDR3 contains 18 residues. Written as DNA, the CDR3 is TGTGCCAGCAGCTCTCGTCCCGGGACAGTATTCAGAACCTACGAGCAGTACTTC. Its translation is CASSSRPGTVFRTYEQYF. The complete variable domain, with remaining parts taken from reference TRBV11-2 and TRBJ2-7, reads EAGVAQSPRYKIIEKRQSVAFWCNPISGHATLYWYQQILGQGPKLLIQFQNNGVVDDSQLPKDRFSAERLKGVDSTLKIQPAKLEDSAVYLCASSSRPGTVFRTYEQYFGPGTRLTVT.

This clone came up once. The gene calls are TRBV30 and TRBJ2-3; TRBD2 aligns across 14 bases. CDR1 is GTSNPN and CDR2 is SVGIG in the germline V gene (reference sequence). The CDR3 has 19 residues. The ends lost 3 bases at V and 3 bases at J; junction bases unmatched: 14. In DNA form, the CDR3 reads TGTGCCTGGAGGGGGCTGTGGGGGACTAGCGGGAGAACAACAGATACGCAGTATTTT. This gives the protein CAWRGLWGTSGRTTDTQYF.

V and J are TRBV19 and TRBJ2-4; TRBD2 is a possible D gene (7 bases). V lost 4 bases and J 0 bases, leaving 10 bases between the germline ends. This CDR3 is 15 amino acids long. Per germline, CDR1 LNHDA and CDR2 SQIVND (reference sequence). CDR3 sequence: CASSKGGVAKNIQYF. DNA of the CDR3: TGTGCCAGTAGTAAGGGGGGGGTAGCCAAAAACATTCAGTACTTC.

This clone has just a few counts. Other DNA sequences within the sample encode an identical CDR3. The rearrangement links TRBV5-1 to TRBJ2-5, with D maybe TRBD1 (5 bases). The CDR3 loop spans 13 amino acids. The germline CDR1 and CDR2 sequences are SGHRS and YFSETQ. Trimming took 2 bases from V and 7 from J, leaving 12 bases between them. The CDR3 reads CASSFGQGGTQYF. The CDR3 region has the DNA TGCGCCAGCAGCTTTGGGCAGGGCGGGACCCAGTACTTC.

The chain links TRBV5-4 to TRBJ2-3; 11 bases align to TRBD2. CDR1 is SGHNT and CDR2 is YYREEE in the germline V gene (reference sequence). This CDR3 is 16 amino acids long. V lost 6 bases, J lost 2 bases, and 8 bases stayed unmatched. The CDR3 protein is CASMKGGLAVTDTQYF. The DNA of the CDR3 is TGTGCCAGCATGAAAGGGGGACTAGCGGTCACAGATACGCAGTATTTT.